Given below is one TCR beta chain in context. The data were produced by immunoSEQ multiplex PCR, yet TCRdb's version contains in-frame clones alone and is incomplete. The repertoire has around 330,000 clones, 87% of them found once; the top ten carry about 8.9%. The data are from a study of blood T cell repertoires in COVID-19. Looking at the study overall: Material from acute and convalescent COVID-19 was sourced from the United States, Italy and Spain.

The CDR3 totals 14 residues. V was shortened by 0 bases and J by 4 bases, with 10 bases between the two germline ends. The V gene's germline CDR1 is SGHNT and CDR2 YYREEE (reference sequence). This sequence joins TRBV5-4 and TRBJ1-1; the D gene is possibly TRBD1 (5 bases). Specimen: PBMCs or T cells enriched from blood (not recorded which). This TCR derives from a woman between 18 and 30 years old who had recovered from COVID-19. The CDR3 spells CASSLEGLLTEAFF. The CDR3 bases are TGTGCCAGCAGCTTGGAGGGGCTTCTCACTGAAGCTTTCTTT.